Below, one T cell receptor beta chain is given with its context. Which antigen it targets is not known. Base qualities were left out, and no much larger clone turns up one base away. The library relied on RT-PCR. For sequencing, a NextSeq 550 was employed. TCRdb reanalyzed the raw reads on its own, using fastp at Q25 for trimming and MiXCR for clone calling, and kept in-frame beta chains. Rows matching on CDR3 protein sequence are summarized as one entry with the most common DNA and genes. The sample profile shows about 150,000 distinct CDR3 sequences; more than 20% of them were found once. Jointly, the top ten make up 26% of the sample. This entry is derived from a study of patients and donors after allogeneic stem cell transplantation (dated by TCRdb to the early 2020s). V is pruned by 11 bases and J by 4 bases, leaving 9 bases of the junction without a gene match. The CDR3 spans 14 residues, from the cysteine through the phenylalanine. The kept DNA is CDR3 alone, 42 bases in frame from the first base. CDR1 and CDR2 were assigned from the germline V gene as ENHRY and SYGVKD.

The rearranged chain carries TRBV10-3 and TRBJ2-2; TRBD2 aligns with 8 central bases. The sequence was collected from a human donor who was either an allogeneic HSCT recipient or a stem cell or donor lymphocyte infusion donor (not recorded which). It is not recorded whose cells these are; they may come from a transplant donor. Sequencing was carried out using blood, either unsorted or a sorted T cell fraction (not recorded which). The CDR3 amino acid sequence is: CASRAGDATGELFF. The nucleotide sequence reads TGTGCCTCACGAGCGGGAGACGCCACCGGGGAGCTGTTTTTT.